The clone carrying this TCR beta chain was counted a few times. The antigen remains undetermined. The CDR3 runs 15 residues. CDR1 SGHNT and CDR2 YYREEE come from the germline V gene (reference sequence). Between the trimmed V and J ends, which lost 1 base and 0 bases, there was a span of 10 bases. These data originate in a study of T cell repertoires in cytomegalovirus infection. General observations from the study: What dominated the ex vivo response were HLA-C-restricted CMV-specific TCR beta clonotypes.

TCRdb redid the calling of the reads with MiXCR, one entry per CDR3 protein. The sample has around 800,000 distinct CDR3 sequences, about 33% seen once. The genes are TRBV5-4 and TRBJ1-1; D is unresolved. This material consisted of cultured CD8+ T cells from PBMCs, taken from culture after CMV antigen stimulation. This receptor was obtained from a human donor in good health (CMV status not recorded). Some clones in this sample may be carry-over from other donors' samples. Here the CDR3 DNA reads TGTGCCAGCAGCTTGCGGAGGACGGTGAACACTGAAGCTTTCTTT. Its protein is CASSLRRTVNTEAFF.